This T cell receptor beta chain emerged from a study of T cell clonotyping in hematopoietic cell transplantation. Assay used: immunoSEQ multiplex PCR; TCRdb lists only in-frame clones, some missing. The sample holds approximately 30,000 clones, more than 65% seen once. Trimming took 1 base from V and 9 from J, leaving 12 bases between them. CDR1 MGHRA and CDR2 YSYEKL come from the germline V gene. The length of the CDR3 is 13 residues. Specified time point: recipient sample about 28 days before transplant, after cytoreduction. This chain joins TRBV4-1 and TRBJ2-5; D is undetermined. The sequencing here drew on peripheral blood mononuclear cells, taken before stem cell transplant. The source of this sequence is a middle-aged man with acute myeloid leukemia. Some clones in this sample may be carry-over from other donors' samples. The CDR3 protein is CASSQGTPLPQYF. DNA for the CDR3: TGCGCCAGCAGCCAAGGTACCCCCCTCCCCCAGTACTTC.